These 27 T cell receptor beta chains share one sample of origin, sequenced in a study of CD8 T cells in Susac syndrome. Roughly 0.45 to 1 ug RNA was reverse transcribed with random hexamers. Each CDR3 protein gets one entry after TCRdb re-called the immunoSEQ multiplex PCR reads with MiXCR. Here the sample spans about 440,000 distinct CDR3 sequences, 75% to 90% being singletons. Sequenced input: CD8+ T cells from PBMCs. The receptor set was obtained from a human donor with multiple sclerosis.

The chain links TRBV6-5 to TRBJ2-7, with 7 bases matching TRBD1. Germline CDR1 reads MNHEY; CDR2 reads SVGAGI. This CDR3 spans 16 amino acids. V lost 0 bases and J lost 4; bases outside the gene matches: 9. The DNA for the CDR3 is TGTGCCAGCAGTTACTCTCCCGGGGACAGCCCTTACGAGCAGTACTTC. It encodes CASSYSPGDSPYEQYF.

A few counts support this clonotype. The genes are TRBV11-2 and TRBJ2-1; perhaps TRBD2 as D (6 bases). Germline V gene lookup returns CDR1 SGHAT and CDR2 FQNNGV. V gave up 0 bases and J gave up 10 bases, with 13 bases separating them. This CDR3 spans 14 amino acids. In nucleotides, the CDR3 is TGTGCCAGCAGCTTAGAGGGACTCCTCACAGAGCAGTTCTTC. Protein product: CASSLEGLLTEQFF.

The gene calls are TRBV19 and TRBJ1-1; possibly TRBD1 for D (6 bases). The CDR3 is 16 amino acids. Trimming left V 0 bases short and J 0 bases short, with 11 bases between. The germline V gene has CDR1 LNHDA and CDR2 SQIVND (reference sequence). The CDR3 here is CASSIEEGDLNTEAFF. In nucleotides, the CDR3 is TGTGCCAGTAGTATAGAAGAGGGGGACTTGAACACTGAAGCTTTCTTT.

J is TRBJ2-7 and V is TRBV2; 11 positions match TRBD1. The germline V gene encodes CDR1 SNHLY and CDR2 FYNNEI. With V trimmed by 4 bases and J by 1 base, 6 bases remained unmatched. This CDR3 has 16 residues. The CDR3 protein is CASSVPRDRGSYEQYF. CDR3 sequence (DNA): TGTGCCAGCAGTGTACCCCGGGACAGGGGGTCCTACGAGCAGTACTTC.

The CDR3 spells CAWGGGRGLFF. The CDR3 nucleotides are TGTGCCTGGGGAGGGGGAAGAGGACTGTTTTTT. The chain employs TRBV30 and TRBJ1-4; D perhaps matches TRBD1 (6 bases). CDR3 length equals 11 residues. V was pared by 5 bases and J by 13 bases, with 14 bases between. Germline V gives CDR1 GTSNPN, CDR2 SVGIG (reference sequence).

In its sample, this clonotype was seen once. This chain joins TRBV7-2 and TRBJ2-3, with 9 nucleotides matching TRBD1. Germline CDR1 and CDR2: SGHTA and FQGNSA. This CDR3 is 17 amino acids long. The junction had 11 bases not matched to a gene; V was cut back by 4 bases and J by 3 bases. The CDR3 here is CASSSKGGQGFTDTQYF. CDR3 nucleotide sequence: TGTGCCAGCAGCTCCAAGGGGGGACAGGGCTTTACAGATACGCAGTATTTT.

The rearrangement links TRBV27 to TRBJ2-2; D might be TRBD2 (6 bases). Trimming left V 1 base short and J 2 bases short, with 8 bases between. The germline V gene encodes CDR1 MNHEY and CDR2 SMNVEV (reference sequence). The CDR3 spans 15 residues. The CDR3 coding sequence is TGTGCCAGCAGTTTATGGGGACTTAACACCGGGGAGCTGTTTTTT. Protein product: CASSLWGLNTGELFF.

The V call is TRBV6-5, the J call TRBJ2-7, with 10 bases lining up with TRBD1. The V segment lost 0 bases and the J segment 5 bases; nucleotides outside the gene matches: 7. Germline values: CDR1 MNHEY, CDR2 SVGAGI. The CDR3 is 16 residues long. This CDR3 reads CASSYSFAGQGHEQYF. In DNA, the CDR3 is TGTGCCAGCAGTTACTCCTTTGCGGGACAGGGGCACGAGCAGTACTTC.

This clonotype has a handful of counts. The chain carries TRBV20-1 and TRBJ1-2; a possible D gene is TRBD1 (5 bases). Trimming cost V 0 bases and J 4 bases, with 15 bases left between them. Germline lookup yields CDR1 DFQATT and CDR2 SNEGSKA (reference sequence). CDR3 size: 15 residues. CDR3 protein: CSARDIDRGSYGYTF. The CDR3 DNA is TGCAGTGCTAGAGATATCGACAGAGGGTCCTATGGCTACACCTTC.

This chain connects TRBV7-2 to TRBJ2-1, with TRBD2 identical over 13 bases. The CDR3 is made up of 16 amino acids. V dropped 5 bases and J dropped 9; count of bases not matched to a gene: 10. In germline, CDR1 is SGHTA, CDR2 FQGNSA. The CDR3 bases are TGTGCCAGCAGCCAAAGGACTAGCGGGGGTTCGGCTGAGCAGTTCTTC. It specifies CASSQRTSGGSAEQFF.

The chain carries TRBV6-1 and TRBJ2-1, with D possibly matching TRBD1 (6 bases). Between the trimmed V and J ends, which lost 10 bases and 5 bases, there was a span of 24 bases. The CDR3 covers 16 residues. Germline loops: CDR1 MNHNS, CDR2 SASEGT. This CDR3 is CATLSLPGTLHNEQFF. CDR3 nucleotide sequence: TGTGCCACCCTTAGTCTCCCCGGGACACTTCACAATGAGCAGTTCTTC.

This clonotype was detected only a few times. V and J are TRBV6-2 or TRBV6-3 and TRBJ2-7; no clear D gene. The CDR3 runs 13 residues. V shed 2 bases and J shed 3 bases, with 8 bases lying between them. Germline CDR1 MNHEY, CDR2 SVGEGT. The CDR3 spells CASSYALLYEQYF. DNA of the CDR3: TGTGCCAGCAGTTACGCCCTCCTCTACGAGCAGTACTTC.

The chain couples TRBV29-1 to TRBJ2-1, with 9 bases that match TRBD1. There are 14 residues in the CDR3. The V segment lost 6 bases and the J segment 10 bases; nucleotides outside the gene matches: 13. Germline V gives CDR1 SQVTM, CDR2 ANQGSEA. The CDR3 DNA is TGCAGCGTACCCCCGGGACAGGGTAATCACGAGCAGTTCTTC. It is translated as CSVPPGQGNHEQFF.

The chain uses TRBV6-5 and TRBJ1-2; weak D call: TRBD1 (6 bases). V lost 3 bases to trimming and J lost 6 bases, with 11 bases between them. This CDR3 comprises 13 residues. Germline values: CDR1 MNHEY, CDR2 SVGAGI. In DNA, the CDR3 is TGTGCCAGCAGTTATGGGACAAGTGATGGCTACACCTTC. Amino acid sequence: CASSYGTSDGYTF.

The CDR3 region has the DNA TGTGCCAGCGGCCTTCTGACAGGGAGTGGGGCAGATACGCAGTATTTT. This encodes CASGLLTGSGADTQYF. This sequence joins TRBV7-9 and TRBJ2-3; 7 bases line up with TRBD1. The V and J ends lost 8 bases and 4 bases, in that order; junction bases with no gene match: 15. The germline V gene encodes CDR1 SEHNR and CDR2 FQNEAQ (reference sequence). The CDR3 length is 16 residues.

The genes are TRBV14 and TRBJ2-5; D is unresolved. Trimming took 3 bases from V and 3 from J, leaving 11 bases between them. CDR1 and CDR2 from the germline V gene are SGHDN and FVKESK. The CDR3 has 14 residues. The CDR3 protein is CASSHNTLEETQYF. In DNA form, the CDR3 reads TGTGCCAGCAGCCACAATACGTTGGAAGAGACCCAGTACTTC.

This clonotype was detected once. The V call is TRBV7-9, the J call TRBJ2-5; tentative D call: TRBD1 (6 bases). The CDR3 covers 18 residues. Germline values: CDR1 SEHNR, CDR2 FQNEAQ (reference sequence). Deletions cut 6 bases from V and 2 bases from J, with 25 bases between. CDR3 nucleotides: TGTGCCAGCAGTACCGGACAGCGTACTTACATGAGTCAAGAGACCCAGTACTTC. Residues: CASSTGQRTYMSQETQYF. The full variable domain, rest sourced from reference TRBV7-9 and TRBJ2-5, is DTGVSQNPRHKITKRGQNVTFRCDPISEHNRLYWYRQTLGQGPEFLTYFQNEAQLEKSRLLSDRFSAERPKGSFSTLEIQRTEQGDSAMYLCASSTGQRTYMSQETQYFGPGTRLLVL.

The chain recombines TRBV7-9 with TRBJ1-1; D not certain. The CDR3 extends over 12 amino acids. Germline V gene data show CDR1 as SEHNR and CDR2 as FQNEAQ (reference sequence). The germline V and J ends were trimmed by 6 bases and 8 bases, with 13 bases remaining between them. The CDR3 loop is CASSYGLGEAFF. The CDR3 coding sequence is TGTGCCAGCAGTTACGGACTTGGGGAAGCTTTCTTT.

The rearrangement uses TRBV29-1 and TRBJ2-1; 7 bases are a match to TRBD2. CDR3 length: 14 residues. Germline V gene sequence: CDR1 SQVTM, CDR2 ANQGSEA. The junction had 8 bases not matched to a gene; V was cut back by 6 bases and J by 3 bases. The CDR3 DNA is TGCAGCGTCGCTACGGGGGGTCGCTACAATGAGCAGTTCTTC. It is translated as CSVATGGRYNEQFF.

The V call is TRBV30, the J call TRBJ1-2; 7 nucleotides agree with TRBD1. The CDR3 spans 11 residues. Trimming cost V 5 bases and J 3 bases; bases outside gene matches: 0. The germline CDR1 and CDR2 sequences are GTSNPN and SVGIG (reference sequence). The CDR3 nucleotides read TGTGCCTGGGGGACAGACTATGGCTACACCTTC. Translating it yields CAWGTDYGYTF.

The chain couples TRBV7-6 to TRBJ2-1; 8 nucleotides line up with TRBD2. Germline V lookup: CDR1 SGHVS, CDR2 FNYEAQ. V trimming: 5 bases; J trimming: 8 bases; junction bases outside the gene matches: 11. The CDR3 is 15 amino acids. The CDR3 loop reads CASSDLAGSRDEQFF. DNA for the CDR3: TGTGCCAGCAGCGATCTAGCGGGTTCTCGGGATGAGCAGTTCTTC.

In this sample, this clonotype turned up once. This chain joins TRBV23-1 and TRBJ1-2, with TRBD1 identical over 9 bases. TRBV23-1 is reported as an ORF; its role is uncertain. With 4 bases clipped from V and 4 bases from J, the junction kept 7 bases outside the gene matches. The CDR3 runs to 15 residues. The CDR3 here is CASSRTGGAIYGYTF. The CDR3 DNA follows: TGCGCCAGCAGTCGTACAGGGGGCGCGATCTATGGCTACACCTTC.

DNA of the CDR3: TGCGCCAGCAGCCAAGCAGGGGGCGAAACTGAAGCTTTCTTT. Translation gives CASSQAGGETEAFF. This chain joins TRBV4-1 and TRBJ1-1; 8 nucleotides agree with TRBD1. The CDR3 length is 14 residues. Trimming removed 1 base from V and 5 bases from J; junction bases left unmatched: 3. Looked up from germline, CDR1 is MGHRA and CDR2 is YSYEKL.

J is TRBJ2-3 and V is TRBV7-6; D unclear. CDR1 is SGHVS, CDR2 FNYEAQ, per germline. This CDR3 spans 13 amino acids. Trimming stripped 2 bases from V and 2 bases from J, with 5 bases between. As DNA, the CDR3 is TGTGCCAGCAGCTTACCAGACACAGATACGCAGTATTTT. It encodes CASSLPDTDTQYF.

In its sample, this clonotype was seen once. V gene TRBV7-9 combines with J gene TRBJ2-1; weak D call: TRBD2 (6 bases). The germline V gene has CDR1 SEHNR and CDR2 FQNEAQ (reference sequence). The V gene lost 2 bases and the J gene lost 2 bases, with 10 bases spanning the gap. The CDR3 has 15 residues. The CDR3 nucleotides are TGTGCCAGCAGCTTAATCGGGAGACCCTACAATGAGCAGTTCTTC. As protein: CASSLIGRPYNEQFF.

The chain joins TRBV7-6 to TRBJ2-7, with D perhaps given as TRBD1 or TRBD2 (6 bases each). V lost 5 bases and J lost 0, with 11 bases in between. This CDR3 contains 14 residues. Germline assignment: CDR1 SGHVS and CDR2 FNYEAQ. The CDR3 DNA is TGTGCCAGCAGCCCGGGGGCGGACTCCTACGAGCAGTACTTC. Amino acids: CASSPGADSYEQYF.

The CDR3 sequence: CASSPAPKGPLGEQFF. CDR3 coding DNA: TGTGCCAGCAGCCCGGCCCCCAAGGGCCCCCTGGGTGAGCAGTTCTTC. J is TRBJ2-1 and V is TRBV7-8, with D unresolved. The CDR3 sequence is 16 residues long. CDR1 and CDR2 (germline): SGHVS, FQNEAQ. V was shortened by 5 bases and J by 9 bases, with 23 bases between the two germline ends.